The text below deals with one T cell receptor beta chain. The sample comes from a study of blood T cell repertoires in COVID-19. Study at large: Specimens from acute and convalescent COVID-19 originated in the United States, Italy and Spain.

TCRdb's copy holds only in-frame clones and misses some; the assay was immunoSEQ multiplex PCR. Of tens of thousands of clones listed, around 79% are singletons. Looked up from germline, CDR1 is MNHEY and CDR2 is SVGAGI. The CDR3 totals 15 residues. V was cut by 4 bases and J by 1 base, with 12 bases left in between. Material: peripheral blood. The chain joins TRBV6-5 to TRBJ2-3; a weak D match, TRBD2 (6 bases). The receptor comes from a human donor in a cohort sampled during active COVID-19. The CDR3 nucleotides read TGTGCCAGCAGTTTAGAAGGGACTCGCACAGATACGCAGTATTTT. This sequence encodes CASSLEGTRTDTQYF.